The 27 T cell receptor beta chains reported below all come from one sample, sequenced in a study of T-cell reconstitution after alpha-beta-depleted transplantation in children. As it was prepared, the TCRbeta library received unique molecular identifiers. From the PCR reads, TCRdb called clonotypes with MiXCR, one entry per CDR3 protein. The data hold around 450,000 distinct CDR3 sequences, with approximately 41% observed a single time. The specimen comprised PBMCs, sampled before TCRalphabeta/CD19-depleted stem cell transplant. The receptors were sampled from a girl aged 2 to 9 with aplastic anemia, due to receive a stem cell transplant.

V and J are TRBV10-1 and TRBJ2-4; 7 nucleotides agree with TRBD1. The CDR3 is 24 residues long. Germline CDR1 reads WNHNN; CDR2 reads SYGVQD (reference sequence). J was trimmed by 0 bases and V by 0 bases; bases with no gene match: 26. The CDR3 sequence: CASSESFTVQETGLVVAAKNIQYF. The CDR3 coding sequence is TGCGCCAGCAGTGAGTCATTTACGGTCCAAGAGACAGGGTTGGTAGTGGCAGCCAAAAACATTCAGTACTTC.

The chain has TRBV9 and TRBJ2-3; no clear D. With 3 bases removed from V and 5 bases from J, the gap between germline ends came to 16 bases. CDR3 length: 15 residues. Germline V CDR1 and CDR2: SGDLS, YYNGEE. The CDR3 loop reads CASSDGRSLQDTQYF. CDR3 in DNA: TGTGCCAGCAGCGATGGACGGTCCTTGCAAGATACGCAGTATTTT.

This chain connects TRBV6-1 to TRBJ2-2; 8 bases map to TRBD1. The germline V gene has CDR1 MNHNS and CDR2 SASEGT. The J segment lost 6 bases and the V segment lost 7 bases, leaving 13 bases of the junction unmatched. This CDR3 has 16 residues. The CDR3 bases are TGTGCCAGCAAATCGAAAAGGCAGGGGGCCGCCGGGGAGCTGTTTTTT. Encoded protein: CASKSKRQGAAGELFF.

The chain has TRBV29-1 and TRBJ1-4, with D maybe TRBD1 (6 bases). The CDR3 covers 13 residues. Germline CDR1 is SQVTM and CDR2 is ANQGSEA. With 6 bases removed from V and 3 bases from J, the gap between germline ends came to 11 bases. The CDR3 loop reads CSVRQVPNEKLFF. CDR3 sequence (DNA): TGCAGCGTCCGACAGGTCCCTAATGAAAAACTGTTTTTT.

This clonotype was counted at least ten times. In nucleotides, the CDR3 is TGTGCCAGCAGCGAGGTACTAGCGGCCATCCAAGAGACCCAGTACTTC. Its translation is CASSEVLAAIQETQYF. V usage is TRBV7-9 and J usage is TRBJ2-5; 8 bases match TRBD2. V lost 5 bases to trimming and J lost 1 base; unmatched junction nucleotides: 9. The CDR3 covers 16 residues. CDR1 is SEHNR and CDR2 is FQNEAQ in the germline V gene (reference sequence). The whole variable domain, filled in from reference TRBV7-9 and TRBJ2-5, reads DTGVSQNPRHKITKRGQNVTFRCDPISEHNRLYWYRQTLGQGPEFLTYFQNEAQLEKSRLLSDRFSAERPKGSFSTLEIQRTEQGDSAMYLCASSEVLAAIQETQYFGPGTRLLVL.

Here the CDR3 DNA reads TGTGCCAGCAGCTCCGCCGGGACTAGAAATTACAATGAGCAGTTCTTC. Residues: CASSSAGTRNYNEQFF. This chain connects TRBV7-3 to TRBJ2-1; 8 bases agree with TRBD2. Germline CDR1 and CDR2: SGHTA and FQGTGA. This CDR3 comprises 16 residues. J was trimmed by 4 bases and V by 4 bases; bases with no gene match: 9.

This clonotype was found once. The chain links TRBV28 to TRBJ2-5; the D gene is possibly TRBD2 (6 bases). V dropped 7 bases and J dropped 5 bases, with 17 bases sitting between them. The CDR3 consists of 14 residues. Germline V gene lookup returns CDR1 MDHEN and CDR2 SYDVKM. CDR3 DNA sequence: TGTGCCAGCACCTTGGACGCGGGGCGGGAGACCCAGTACTTC. This codes for CASTLDAGRETQYF.

This chain connects TRBV12-3 or TRBV12-4 to TRBJ2-7, with a weak D call TRBD2 (6 bases). The CDR3 loop spans 16 amino acids. Trimming left V 5 bases short and J 2 bases short, with 19 bases between. CDR3 bases: TGTGCCAGCAGTCCAAACCGCGGGACGCCAGCCTACGAGCAGTACTTC. It yields the protein CASSPNRGTPAYEQYF.

This clonotype was found many times. The CDR3: CASSLAGGAKNIQYF. In DNA, the CDR3 is TGTGCCAGCAGCTTAGCGGGGGGAGCCAAAAACATTCAGTACTTC. J is TRBJ2-4 and V is TRBV7-8, with a tentative D call TRBD2 (6 bases). The CDR3 is 15 residues long. V lost 0 bases and J 0 bases, leaving 6 bases between the germline ends. The germline V gene encodes CDR1 SGHVS and CDR2 FQNEAQ.

The rearrangement joins TRBV20-1 to TRBJ2-3, with a tentative D call TRBD2 (7 bases). V lost 8 bases, J lost 4 bases, and 19 bases lay in between. Germline V gene lookup returns CDR1 DFQATT and CDR2 SNEGSKA (reference sequence). CDR3 length: 14 amino acids. The DNA of the CDR3 is TGCAGTCAGAGGGGGGGGGCCGGGGCAGATACGCAGTATTTT. Translation: CSQRGGAGADTQYF.

The chain uses TRBV12-3 or TRBV12-4 and TRBJ2-1; D not certain. Between the trimmed V and J ends, which lost 2 bases and 6 bases, there was a span of 11 bases. This CDR3 has 14 amino acids. CDR3 sequence (DNA): TGTGCCAGCAGTTTAATCTCGCCCCGCAATGAGCAGTTCTTC. Translating gives CASSLISPRNEQFF.

On this clonotype: An end of the junction does not agree with germline; a read error may underlie this. The V and J genes are TRBV20-1 and TRBJ2-4; 7 positions match TRBD1. Germline V gives CDR1 DFQATT, CDR2 SNEGSKA (reference sequence). This CDR3 comprises 16 residues. This CDR3 is CSARDPGQVAKNIQYF. CDR3 bases: TGCAGTGCTCGAGACCCCGGACAGGTCGCCAAAAACATTCAGTACTTC.

The V call is TRBV7-8, the J call TRBJ2-3; TRBD2 is a possible D gene (6 bases). Germline assignment: CDR1 SGHVS and CDR2 FQNEAQ. V dropped 4 bases and J dropped 4 bases, with 12 bases sitting between them. The length of the CDR3 is 14 residues. This CDR3 is CASSSRLVSDTQYF. CDR3 nucleotide sequence: TGTGCCAGCAGCTCCAGACTAGTCTCAGATACGCAGTATTTT.

The rearrangement joins TRBV7-6 to TRBJ2-5; no definite D call. The CDR3 consists of 15 residues. Germline V CDR1 and CDR2: SGHVS, FNYEAQ. V lost 1 base to trimming and J lost 0 bases, with 9 bases between them. Written as DNA, the CDR3 is TGTGCCAGCAGCTTAGTTGCTGATTACCAAGAGACCCAGTACTTC. Translating gives CASSLVADYQETQYF. Looking up the rest from reference TRBV7-6 and TRBJ2-5 gives the full variable domain: GAGVSQSPRYKVTKRGQDVALRCDPISGHVSLYWYRQALGQGPEFLTYFNYEAQQDKSGLPNDRFSAERPEGSISTLTIQRTEQRDSAMYRCASSLVADYQETQYFGPGTRLLVL.

This clonotype was detected only a few times. The rearrangement uses TRBV12-3 or TRBV12-4 and TRBJ1-2, with TRBD1 matching 8 bases. The CDR3 is 14 amino acids. J gave up 3 bases and V 7 bases, and 7 bases lay outside the gene matches. The CDR3 DNA sequence: TGTGCCAGCACCCTGGGACAGGAATACTATGGCTACACCTTC. The encoded protein is CASTLGQEYYGYTF.

Ten or more counts support this clonotype. V and J are TRBV3-1 and TRBJ2-1; D not certain. The V and J ends lost 1 base and 2 bases respectively, with 6 bases between them. Germline CDR1 LGHDT, CDR2 YNNKEL (reference sequence). The CDR3 totals 14 residues. CDR3 DNA sequence: TGTGCCAGCAGCCAAGCCCGGACCTACAATGAGCAGTTCTTC. It codes for CASSQARTYNEQFF.

This clonotype was observed a few times. The chain couples TRBV7-2 to TRBJ2-7; perhaps TRBD1 as D (6 bases). The V end was cut by 5 bases, the J end by 2 bases, with 16 bases between. The CDR3 extends over 15 amino acids. The V gene's germline CDR1 is SGHTA and CDR2 FQGNSA. The CDR3 loop reads CASSLTQDRTYEQYF. CDR3 nucleotides: TGTGCCAGCAGCCTAACACAAGACAGGACCTACGAGCAGTACTTC. Together with reference TRBV7-2 and TRBJ2-7, the CDR3 gives the full variable domain: GAGVSQSPSNKVTEKGKDVELRCDPISGHTALYWYRQSLGQGLEFLIYFQGNSAPDKSGLPSDRFSAERTGGSVSTLTIQRTQQEDSAVYLCASSLTQDRTYEQYFGPGTRLTVT.

The rearrangement uses TRBV7-9 and TRBJ2-2, with 7 bases fitting TRBD1. The CDR3 runs to 15 residues. From germline, CDR1 is SEHNR and CDR2 FQNEAQ (reference sequence). J lost 1 base, V lost 5 bases, and 4 bases had no gene match. The CDR3 DNA sequence: TGTGCCAGCAGCCCAGGGGGAGAGAACACCGGGGAGCTGTTTTTT. It is translated as CASSPGGENTGELFF.

The chain combines TRBV15 with TRBJ2-7; D not resolved. The V end was cut by 0 bases, the J end by 0 bases, with 6 bases between. There are 14 residues in the CDR3. CDR1 and CDR2 from the germline V gene are LNHNV and YYDKDF (reference sequence). The CDR3, as DNA: TGTGCCACCAGCAGAGAGCCAGGCTCCTACGAGCAGTACTTC. It translates to CATSREPGSYEQYF.

The V and J genes are TRBV5-1 and TRBJ2-7, with 9 bases aligning to TRBD2. The CDR3 loop spans 18 amino acids. CDR1 is SGHRS and CDR2 is YFSETQ in the germline V gene. Losses at the gene ends were 2 bases for V and 1 base for J; bases not matched to a gene: 13. DNA of the CDR3: TGCGCCAGCAGCTTTGGACGTGGTTTAGCGGGAGAATCCTACGAGCAGTACTTC. Translation gives CASSFGRGLAGESYEQYF. The whole variable domain, filled in from reference TRBV5-1 and TRBJ2-7, reads KAGVTQTPRYLIKTRGQQVTLSCSPISGHRSVSWYQQTPGQGLQFLFEYFSETQRNKGNFPGRFSGRQFSNSRSEMNVSTLELGDSALYLCASSFGRGLAGESYEQYFGPGTRLTVT.

The chain uses TRBV19 and TRBJ1-3; weak D call: TRBD1 (5 bases). With 4 bases removed from V and 2 bases from J, the gap between germline ends came to 6 bases. Germline assignment: CDR1 LNHDA and CDR2 SQIVND (reference sequence). The CDR3 consists of 13 residues. The CDR3 nucleotides are TGTGCCAGTAGTAGGGGGACTGGAAACACCATATATTTT. Residues: CASSRGTGNTIYF.

This clonotype was counted ten times or more. V usage is TRBV14 and J usage is TRBJ2-3; D possibly corresponds to TRBD1 (5 bases). V lost 4 bases and J 10 bases, leaving 15 bases between the germline ends. This CDR3 comprises 13 residues. CDR1 and CDR2 from the germline V gene are SGHDN and FVKESK. This CDR3 is CASSPSSKGPQYF. The CDR3 coding sequence is TGTGCCAGCAGCCCCTCTTCCAAGGGGCCGCAGTATTTT.

This chain joins TRBV4-1 and TRBJ2-4; 9 nucleotides align to TRBD1. The CDR3 loop spans 21 amino acids. V gave up 0 bases and J gave up 7 bases; unmatched junction bases: 22. Germline V lookup: CDR1 MGHRA, CDR2 YSYEKL. Here the CDR3 reads CASSQESGTGLSRTSRNIQYF. CDR3 DNA: TGCGCCAGCAGCCAAGAGTCCGGGACAGGGCTTAGTAGGACTTCGCGGAACATTCAGTACTTC.

The chain couples TRBV20-1 to TRBJ2-7; 8 bases map to TRBD2. This CDR3 has 15 residues. V was pared by 6 bases and J by 2 bases, with 12 bases of the junction left unmatched. The germline CDR1 and CDR2 sequences are DFQATT and SNEGSKA (reference sequence). In DNA form, the CDR3 reads TGCAGTGCCCCGGGAAGCGGGAGATGGACCTACGAGCAGTACTTC. As protein: CSAPGSGRWTYEQYF.

This chain joins TRBV7-2 and TRBJ1-1; 9 bases map to TRBD1. Germline V gene sequence: CDR1 SGHTA, CDR2 FQGNSA. The V segment lost 3 bases and the J segment 6 bases; nucleotides outside the gene matches: 2. The CDR3 sequence is 13 residues long. CDR3 loop: CASSLGQGPEAFF. The CDR3 region has the DNA TGTGCCAGCAGCTTGGGACAGGGCCCTGAAGCTTTCTTT.

This clonotype was recorded at least ten times. The rearrangement uses TRBV20-1 and TRBJ1-2, with D unresolved. The CDR3 length is 13 residues. Per the germline V gene, CDR1 is DFQATT and CDR2 is SNEGSKA (reference sequence). Trimming took 2 bases from V and 8 from J, leaving 15 bases between them. CDR3 sequence (DNA): TGCAGTGCTAGAAGTCTGGGAAGTCGGGGCTACACCTTC. Translating gives CSARSLGSRGYTF.

V is TRBV10-3 and J is TRBJ2-7; 10 nucleotides line up with TRBD1. J lost 2 bases, V lost 6 bases, and 10 bases had no gene match. This CDR3 has 16 amino acids. Germline V lookup: CDR1 ENHRY, CDR2 SYGVKD. As DNA, the CDR3 is TGTGCCATCAGCGGGGACAGGGGTACTAACACCTACGAGCAGTACTTC. It yields the protein CAISGDRGTNTYEQYF.